These 13 T cell receptor beta chains were sequenced from one sample in a study of blood T cell repertoires in COVID-19. Assay used: immunoSEQ multiplex PCR; TCRdb lists only in-frame clones, some missing. The sample yields 150,000 to 200,000 clones, over 80% seen once. Sequenced: peripheral blood. All receptors come from a woman in her 70s with COVID-19, enrolled during active disease.

This chain connects TRBV30 to TRBJ1-2; D possibly corresponds to TRBD1 (5 bases). The V gene's germline CDR1 is GTSNPN and CDR2 SVGIG (reference sequence). The CDR3 totals 13 residues. V was pared by 4 bases and J by 6 bases, with 15 bases between. CDR3 DNA: TGTGCCTGGAAGTGGAGGGGCTTAGATGGCTACACCTTC. Its translation is CAWKWRGLDGYTF.

The rearrangement joins TRBV24-1 to TRBJ1-2; a possible D gene is TRBD1 (6 bases). Per the germline V gene, CDR1 is KGHDR and CDR2 is SFDVKD. The CDR3 spans 13 residues. The V end lost 4 bases, the J end lost 8 bases, and 13 bases lay between the germline ends. CDR3 protein: CATSDDRSGGYTF. In DNA form, the CDR3 reads TGTGCCACCAGTGACGACAGGTCTGGGGGCTACACCTTC.

Only a few counts were recorded for this clone. This rearrangement joins TRBV7-9 to TRBJ2-2, with D possibly matching TRBD1 (6 bases). Germline values: CDR1 SEHNR, CDR2 FQNEAQ (reference sequence). The CDR3 runs to 15 residues. V shed 5 bases and J shed 1 base, with 11 bases lying between them. The CDR3 protein is CASSPNRVNTGELFF. CDR3 nucleotides: TGTGCCAGCAGCCCAAACAGGGTGAACACCGGGGAGCTGTTTTTT.

In this sample, this clone turned up a few times. CDR3 residues: CASSLGPSWTSGLTSTDTQYF. For the CDR3, the DNA is TGTGCCAGCAGCTTAGGACCCTCGTGGACTAGCGGGCTCACTAGCACAGATACGCAGTATTTT. The rearrangement uses TRBV7-3 and TRBJ2-3; 11 bases line up with TRBD2. The J segment lost 0 bases and the V segment lost 2 bases, leaving 16 bases of the junction unmatched. This CDR3 has 21 amino acids. CDR1 is SGHTA and CDR2 is FQGTGA in the germline V gene.

This chain links TRBV7-2 with TRBJ2-3, with D uncertain. Per the germline V gene, CDR1 is SGHTA and CDR2 is FQGNSA. V was shortened by 6 bases and J by 3 bases, with 10 bases between the two germline ends. This CDR3 has 13 amino acids. This CDR3 reads CASSSEWTDTQYF. CDR3 DNA sequence: TGTGCCAGCAGTTCTGAGTGGACAGATACGCAGTATTTT.

The chain links TRBV9 to TRBJ2-1, with TRBD1 as a possible D gene (6 bases). The ends were cut back, 3 bases at V and 4 bases at J, with 14 bases in the middle. The CDR3 has 15 amino acids. From germline, CDR1 is SGDLS and CDR2 YYNGEE. DNA for the CDR3: TGTGCCAGCAGCGAGCTGGGACAATCTTACAATGAGCAGTTCTTC. Translated: CASSELGQSYNEQFF.

This clone was picked up a small number of times. The chain links TRBV5-1 to TRBJ2-5; 10 bases fit TRBD1. Germline V gives CDR1 SGHRS, CDR2 YFSETQ. The CDR3 is 15 residues long. The trim removed 5 bases at V and 3 bases at J, leaving 7 bases unmatched. CDR3: CASRVTGQGKETQYF. The CDR3 nucleotides are TGCGCCAGCAGGGTAACGGGACAGGGGAAAGAGACCCAGTACTTC.

This clone showed up just once. The chain couples TRBV6-2 or TRBV6-3 to TRBJ2-5, with a possible D match to TRBD2 (5 bases). Germline assignment: CDR1 MNHEY and CDR2 SVGEGT. Trimming pared 0 bases from V and 2 bases from J, leaving 10 bases between. This CDR3 is built from 15 residues. Here the CDR3 DNA reads TGTGCCAGCAGTTACTCGGAGGCTGGGCAAGAGACCCAGTACTTC. Its translation is CASSYSEAGQETQYF.

This rearrangement joins TRBV28 to TRBJ1-1; D uncertain. The germline CDR1 and CDR2 sequences are MDHEN and SYDVKM. Deletions cut 2 bases from V and 10 bases from J, with 14 bases between. This CDR3 region has 13 residues. This CDR3 is CASSLPGITGAFF. The CDR3 bases are TGTGCCAGCAGTTTACCCGGTATCACGGGAGCTTTCTTT.

The rearrangement uses TRBV10-3 and TRBJ1-2; unclear D gene. This CDR3 comprises 15 residues. The V and J ends lost 4 bases and 0 bases respectively, with 12 bases between them. Germline values: CDR1 ENHRY, CDR2 SYGVKD. The CDR3 nucleotides read TGTGCCATCAGTGGGTCTTGGAGGGCTAACTATGGCTACACCTTC. Translation: CAISGSWRANYGYTF.

This chain joins TRBV9 and TRBJ2-7; 8 nucleotides line up with TRBD1. The CDR3 covers 16 residues. Germline assignment: CDR1 SGDLS and CDR2 YYNGEE. V gave up 0 bases and J gave up 7 bases; unmatched junction bases: 12. CDR3 protein: CASSVGLTGEFGEQYF. CDR3 in DNA: TGTGCCAGCAGCGTAGGATTGACAGGGGAGTTCGGAGAGCAGTACTTC.

The chain carries TRBV18 and TRBJ2-7, with 7 bases lining up with TRBD2. Trimming removed 5 bases from V and 4 bases from J; junction bases left unmatched: 5. The germline gives CDR1 KGHSH, CDR2 LQKENI. This CDR3 contains 13 residues. The CDR3 protein is CASSGREKYEQYF. The CDR3 DNA is TGTGCCAGCTCAGGGCGGGAGAAGTACGAGCAGTACTTC.

The rearrangement joins TRBV7-2 to TRBJ1-5; D not resolved. This CDR3 is 15 amino acids long. Trimming removed 2 bases from V and 2 bases from J, with 10 bases in between. The germline gives CDR1 SGHTA, CDR2 FQGNSA. The CDR3, as DNA: TGTGCCAGCAGCTTAAACCTGGAGGGCAATCAGCCCCAGCATTTT. Its protein product is CASSLNLEGNQPQHF.